This TCR beta chain originates from a study of blood T cell repertoires in COVID-19 (dated by TCRdb to the early 2020s). A note on the overall study: Samples covering the acute and convalescent phases of COVID-19 were provided by collaborators in the United States, Italy and Spain. The prospective study material was composed of cDNA or gDNA derived from T cells, B-cell-depleted T cells, or PBMCs. Subjects who had been exposed to COVID-19, were actively infected with it, or had recovered from it provided the deeply sampled blood TCRbeta repertoires that made up the dataset. A freely available public database, intended as a resource for researchers studying the immune response to SARS-CoV-2, is where the repertoires were released. The samples were drawn from the first 160 participants of the ongoing ImmuneRACE study and from more than 1,000 subjects provided by 6 global collaborators. A de-identified subject ID, COVID-19 status, age in years and sex were almost always included in the sample metadata. Where available, HLA class I and class II types were taken from metadata supplied by the sample provider and were not determined by assay-based typing.

The CDR1 and CDR2 encoded by the germline V gene are SGHRS and YFSETQ. Trimming accounts for 2 bases at V and 2 bases at J, while the number of junction bases matched to no gene is 2. Measured from the cysteine to the phenylalanine, the CDR3 is 15 residues long. Just the 45-base CDR3 DNA is kept, in frame starting at base 1. What the authors observed across the whole study: Clinical and demographic metadata were provided uncurated, with the amount varying by source and participant.

As regards this clone: Its specific antigen is unknown. Per-base quality was not reported, and no clone a single base away is much larger than it. The identical CDR3 is also encoded by other nucleotide sequences in the sample.

The collaborating institutions used their own protocols to collect whole blood in K2EDTA tubes. For TCRbeta analysis, collaborator samples were shipped as frozen whole blood, as isolated PBMCs, or as DNA extracted from either sample type. TCRbeta CDR3 regions were amplified from genomic DNA by means of the immunoSEQ Assay, a bias-controlled multiplex PCR. Per the source publication's procedure: Nucleated cell counts per sample were estimated from amplification of reference gene primers within the assay. To quantify the absolute abundance of each unique TCRbeta CDR3 rearrangement, sequence reads were collapsed and filtered. For each sample, productive Simpson clonality was calculated as the square root of Simpson's diversity index across productive rearrangements. Held by TCRdb, this immuneACCESS table contains in-frame sequences only and omits some clones. Under half of the omission traces to an unresolved V gene where checked; the cause of the rest is unknown. V and J calls plus clone size are reproduced from that table; the DNA served to infer D and trimming. Present in this sample are fewer than 300,000 clones, around 83% of which were seen just once. The top ten hold approximately 6% of the sample.

The sequence came from a man older than 75 with acute or convalescent COVID-19. The V gene is TRBV5-1 and the J gene is TRBJ2-1; TRBD2 lines up with 9 middle nucleotides. Sequenced input: peripheral blood. CDR3 reads: CASSLTSGPYNEQFF. The nucleotide sequence reads TGCGCCAGCAGCTTAACTAGCGGGCCCTACAATGAGCAGTTCTTC.